This entry lists 14 T cell receptor beta chains sequenced from one sample in a study of cytomegalovirus exposure and HLA in healthy donors. Data came from immunoSEQ multiplex PCR; TCRdb stores just in-frame clones and leaves some out. This sample has about 120,000 clones; around 89% occur once, and the top ten carry just under 6.5%. The material sequenced was PBMCs. These receptor sequences come from a woman under 30 in good health and CMV-seropositive.

This clone was counted between two and nine times. This chain's CDR3 is CASRGQTRSPLHF. The CDR3 coding sequence is TGTGCCAGCAGGGGACAGACGAGGTCACCCCTCCACTTT. The V call is TRBV6-5, the J call TRBJ1-6; 7 positions match TRBD1. This CDR3 region has 13 residues. Looked up from germline, CDR1 is MNHEY and CDR2 is SVGAGI. The trim removed 6 bases at V and 10 bases at J, leaving 6 bases unmatched.

This sequence joins TRBV4-3 and TRBJ2-7, with 11 bases aligning to TRBD1. V was pared by 3 bases and J by 4 bases, with 8 bases of the junction left unmatched. Germline CDR1 and CDR2: LGHNA and YSLEER. The CDR3 is made up of 16 amino acids. The DNA for the CDR3 is TGCGCCAGCAGCCAGGTCCCGGGACAGGGGGTATACGAGCAGTACTTC. It is translated as CASSQVPGQGVYEQYF.

The chain uses TRBV6-1 and TRBJ1-1; 10 bases fit TRBD1. Unmatched junction bases numbered 10, after V lost 5 bases and J lost 10 bases. Germline V gives CDR1 MNHNS, CDR2 SASEGT. The CDR3 is 14 amino acids. The CDR3 loop reads CASSKDRGPVGAFF. The CDR3 DNA sequence: TGTGCCAGCAGTAAAGACAGGGGGCCGGTGGGAGCTTTCTTT.

The chain joins TRBV10-3 to TRBJ2-7; D unresolved. V was clipped by 10 bases and J by 0 bases, with 13 bases between them. The V gene's germline CDR1 is ENHRY and CDR2 SYGVKD. The CDR3 is 13 residues long. This CDR3 is CATLLGSSYEQYF. The CDR3 DNA follows: TGTGCCACCCTCTTGGGCAGCTCCTACGAGCAGTACTTC.

The chain carries TRBV9 and TRBJ2-1; 8 bases are shared with TRBD2. V shed 1 base, J shed 4 bases, and the junction held 4 bases outside the gene matches. CDR1 is SGDLS and CDR2 is YYNGEE in the germline V gene. CDR3 length: 15 residues. The CDR3 region is CASSVKTGGYNEQFF. In DNA, the CDR3 is TGTGCCAGCAGCGTAAAGACGGGGGGGTACAATGAGCAGTTCTTC.

The rearrangement joins TRBV15 to TRBJ1-1; 8 bases line up with TRBD1. Per germline, CDR1 LNHNV and CDR2 YYDKDF (reference sequence). V gave up 2 bases and J gave up 10 bases; unmatched junction bases: 3. CDR3 size: 12 residues. The CDR3 loop is CATSRQGAGAFF. The DNA of the CDR3 is TGTGCCACCAGCAGACAGGGGGCCGGAGCTTTCTTT.

The CDR3 is CASSQDFRGSKETQYF. CDR3 nucleotide sequence: TGCGCCAGCAGCCAAGATTTCAGGGGCAGCAAAGAGACCCAGTACTTC. The chain links TRBV4-3 to TRBJ2-5; D might be TRBD1 (6 bases). CDR1 is LGHNA, CDR2 YSLEER, per germline. There are 16 residues in the CDR3. Trimming pared 0 bases from V and 3 bases from J, leaving 14 bases between.

V gene TRBV7-9 combines with J gene TRBJ1-2; tentative D call: TRBD1 (6 bases). V lost 6 bases and J lost 4, with 21 bases in between. Looked up from germline, CDR1 is SEHNR and CDR2 is FQNEAQ (reference sequence). The CDR3 is made up of 16 amino acids. In DNA, the CDR3 is TGTGCCAGCAGACAAGGCAGGGGCGAGTGGGGCTATGGCTACACCTTC. It is translated as CASRQGRGEWGYGYTF.

The V gene is TRBV7-2, the J gene TRBJ1-2; TRBD1 is a possible D gene (6 bases). The CDR3 covers 13 residues. CDR1 and CDR2 from the germline V gene are SGHTA and FQGNSA. Trimming stripped 5 bases from V and 8 bases from J, with 15 bases between. The CDR3 DNA follows: TGTGCCAGCAGCCCACGGGGGGGCTCCGGCTACACCTTC. Translation gives CASSPRGGSGYTF.

The chain combines TRBV6-6 with TRBJ2-1; tentative D call: TRBD1 (6 bases). V gave up 5 bases and J gave up 3 bases, with 14 bases separating them. The CDR3 runs 15 residues. CDR1 and CDR2 (germline): MNHNY, SVGAGI (reference sequence). CDR3 protein: CASSRKPGDYNEQFF. As DNA, the CDR3 is TGTGCCAGCAGTAGAAAACCAGGGGACTACAATGAGCAGTTCTTC.

The rearrangement links TRBV5-1 to TRBJ1-1; 8 bases map to TRBD1. Germline V gene sequence: CDR1 SGHRS, CDR2 YFSETQ. The CDR3 extends over 14 amino acids. The ends lost 4 bases at V and 4 bases at J; junction bases unmatched: 6. CDR3 residues: CASSDTGGTTEAFF. The CDR3 bases are TGCGCCAGCAGCGATACAGGGGGAACCACTGAAGCTTTCTTT.

CDR3 protein: CASSGGFYRGPNYGYTF. CDR3 sequence (DNA): TGTGCCAGCAGTGGGGGTTTTTATAGGGGGCCTAACTATGGCTACACCTTC. The genes are TRBV6-1 and TRBJ1-2; 7 positions agree with TRBD1. CDR3 size: 17 residues. V lost 4 bases and J lost 0; bases outside the gene matches: 11. Germline CDR1 reads MNHNS; CDR2 reads SASEGT.

The CDR3 is CASRKTGAGTEAFF. As DNA, the CDR3 is TGTGCCAGTAGGAAGACAGGGGCGGGCACTGAAGCTTTCTTT. The rearrangement joins TRBV19 to TRBJ1-1; 8 bases line up with TRBD1. V trimming: 6 bases; J trimming: 4 bases; junction bases outside the gene matches: 7. The CDR3 spans 14 residues. CDR1 is LNHDA and CDR2 is SQIVND in the germline V gene (reference sequence).

V is TRBV25-1 and J is TRBJ1-4; D remains ambiguous. In germline, CDR1 is MGHDK, CDR2 SYGVNS. Trimming cost V 4 bases and J 5 bases, with 8 bases left between them. The CDR3 has 13 amino acids. CDR3 DNA: TGTGCCAGCAGTGTCCGTTTGAATGAAAAACTGTTTTTT. This translates into CASSVRLNEKLFF. The complete variable domain, with remaining parts taken from reference TRBV25-1 and TRBJ1-4, reads EADIYQTPRYLVIGTGKKITLECSQTMGHDKMYWYQQDPGMELHLIHYSYGVNSTEKGDLSSESTVSRIRTEHFPLTLESARPSHTSQYLCASSVRLNEKLFFGSGTQLSVL.